The T cell receptor (beta chain) under discussion was sequenced for a study of response to subunit inactivated influenza vaccine. Trimming removed 7 bases at V and 3 bases at J, with 10 bases between. CDR1 is KGHDR and CDR2 is SFDVKD in the germline V gene. CDR3 length: 13 amino acids. MiXCR was run by TCRdb on the RT-PCR reads, yielding one entry per CDR3 protein. The profile covers approximately 500,000 distinct CDR3 sequences, with 13% appearing a single time and less than 15% taken by the ten largest. Study-level findings and limits: Authors suggested few new T cells are recruited by each seasonal influenza vaccination.

Comment on this clonotype: Its antigen is undetermined.

The input for sequencing was PBMCs from blood, taken about 6 weeks after vaccination. This clonotype was obtained from a man between 45 and 60 years old who received an inactivated influenza vaccine. The V call is TRBV24-1, the J call TRBJ2-3, with D maybe TRBD2 (5 bases). The CDR3 spells CATRSSGTDTQYF. The CDR3 coding sequence is TGTGCCACCAGGTCCTCGGGGACAGATACGCAGTATTTT.